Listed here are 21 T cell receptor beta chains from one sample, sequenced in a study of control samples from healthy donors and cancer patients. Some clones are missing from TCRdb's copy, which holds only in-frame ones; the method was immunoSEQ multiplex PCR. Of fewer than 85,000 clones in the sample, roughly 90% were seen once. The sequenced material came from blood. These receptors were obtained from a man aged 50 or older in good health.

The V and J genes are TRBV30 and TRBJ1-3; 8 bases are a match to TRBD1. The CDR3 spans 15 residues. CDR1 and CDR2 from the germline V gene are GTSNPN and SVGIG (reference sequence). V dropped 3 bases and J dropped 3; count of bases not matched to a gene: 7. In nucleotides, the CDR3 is TGTGCCTGGAGAGGGTCAGGGGGCAGTGGAAACACCATATATTTT. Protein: CAWRGSGGSGNTIYF.

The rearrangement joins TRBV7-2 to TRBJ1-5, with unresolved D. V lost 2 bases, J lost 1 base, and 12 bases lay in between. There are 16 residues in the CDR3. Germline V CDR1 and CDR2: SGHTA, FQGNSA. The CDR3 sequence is CASSLLSWVSNQPQHF. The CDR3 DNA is TGTGCCAGCAGCTTACTCTCATGGGTAAGCAATCAGCCCCAGCATTTT.

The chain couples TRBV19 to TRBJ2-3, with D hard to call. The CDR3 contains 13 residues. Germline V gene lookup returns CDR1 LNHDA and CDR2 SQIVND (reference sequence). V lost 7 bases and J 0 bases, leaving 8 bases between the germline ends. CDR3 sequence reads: CASTRRSTDTQYF. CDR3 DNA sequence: TGTGCCAGTACGAGACGTAGCACAGATACGCAGTATTTT. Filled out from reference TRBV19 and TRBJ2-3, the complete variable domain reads DGGITQSPKYLFRKEGQNVTLSCEQNLNHDAMYWYRQDPGQGLRLIYYSQIVNDFQKGDIAEGYSVSREKKESFPLTVTSAQKNPTAFYLCASTRRSTDTQYFGPGTRLTVL.

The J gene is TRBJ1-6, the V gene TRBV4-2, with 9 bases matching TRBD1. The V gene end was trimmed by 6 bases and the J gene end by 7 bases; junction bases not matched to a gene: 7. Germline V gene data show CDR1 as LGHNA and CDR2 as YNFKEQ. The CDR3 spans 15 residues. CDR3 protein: CASRKEGQGNSPLHF. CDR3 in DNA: TGTGCCAGCAGAAAGGAAGGACAGGGGAATTCACCCCTCCACTTT.

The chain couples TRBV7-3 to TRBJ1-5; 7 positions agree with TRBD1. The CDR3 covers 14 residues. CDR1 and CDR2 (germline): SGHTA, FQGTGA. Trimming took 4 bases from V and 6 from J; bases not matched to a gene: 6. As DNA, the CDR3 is TGTGCCAGCAGCTCTCCAGGGGGAGTTCAGCCCCAGCATTTT. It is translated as CASSSPGGVQPQHF.

The CDR3: CASGPPGTVNTEAFF. CDR3 coding DNA: TGTGCTAGTGGTCCCCCCGGGACAGTGAACACTGAAGCTTTCTTT. The rearrangement links TRBV12-5 to TRBJ1-1, with 7 bases fitting TRBD1. The CDR3 totals 15 residues. The V gene end was trimmed by 5 bases and the J gene end by 0 bases; junction bases not matched to a gene: 6. The V gene's germline CDR1 is LGHNT and CDR2 FRNRAP.

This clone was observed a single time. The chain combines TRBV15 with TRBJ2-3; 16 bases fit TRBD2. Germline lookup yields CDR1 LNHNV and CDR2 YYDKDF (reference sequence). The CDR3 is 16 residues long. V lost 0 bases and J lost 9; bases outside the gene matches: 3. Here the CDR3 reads CATSREGLAGGATQYF. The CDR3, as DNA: TGTGCCACCAGCAGAGAGGGACTAGCGGGGGGGGCAACGCAGTATTTT.

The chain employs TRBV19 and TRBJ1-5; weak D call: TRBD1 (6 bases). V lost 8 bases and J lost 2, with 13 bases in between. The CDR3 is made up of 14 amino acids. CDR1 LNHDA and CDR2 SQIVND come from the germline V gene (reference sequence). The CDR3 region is CASHGGLGNQPQHF. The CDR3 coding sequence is TGTGCCAGTCACGGGGGGCTGGGCAATCAGCCCCAGCATTTT.

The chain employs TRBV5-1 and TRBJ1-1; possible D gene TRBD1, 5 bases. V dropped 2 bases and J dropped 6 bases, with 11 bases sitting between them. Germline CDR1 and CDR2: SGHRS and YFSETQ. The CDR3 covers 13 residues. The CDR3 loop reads CASSFEGPPEAFF. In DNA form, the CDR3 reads TGCGCCAGCAGCTTTGAGGGGCCCCCTGAAGCTTTCTTT.

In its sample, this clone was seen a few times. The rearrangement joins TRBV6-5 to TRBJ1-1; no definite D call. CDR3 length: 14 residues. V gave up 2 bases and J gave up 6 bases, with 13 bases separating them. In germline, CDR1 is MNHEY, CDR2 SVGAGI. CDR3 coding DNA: TGTGCCAGCAGTTACAATCGGGGTGTGGCTGAAGCTTTCTTT. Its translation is CASSYNRGVAEAFF.

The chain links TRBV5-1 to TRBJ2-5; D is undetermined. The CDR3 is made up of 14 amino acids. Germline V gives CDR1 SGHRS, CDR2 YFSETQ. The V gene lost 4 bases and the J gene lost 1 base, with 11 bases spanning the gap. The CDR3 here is CASSQENTQETQYF. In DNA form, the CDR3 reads TGCGCCAGCAGCCAGGAAAATACCCAAGAGACCCAGTACTTC.

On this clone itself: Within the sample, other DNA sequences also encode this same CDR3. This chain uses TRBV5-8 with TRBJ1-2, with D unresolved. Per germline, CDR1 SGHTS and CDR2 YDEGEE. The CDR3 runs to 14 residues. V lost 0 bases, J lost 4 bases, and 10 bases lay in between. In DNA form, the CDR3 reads TGTGCCAGCAGCTTGGGCGGGCCGGGCTATGGCTACACCTTC. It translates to CASSLGGPGYGYTF.

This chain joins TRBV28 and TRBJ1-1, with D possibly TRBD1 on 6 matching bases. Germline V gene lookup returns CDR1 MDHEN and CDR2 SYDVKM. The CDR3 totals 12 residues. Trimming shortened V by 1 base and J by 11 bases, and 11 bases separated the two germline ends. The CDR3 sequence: CASSLSTGRAFF. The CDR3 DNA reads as TGTGCCAGCAGTTTATCCACAGGGAGGGCTTTCTTT.

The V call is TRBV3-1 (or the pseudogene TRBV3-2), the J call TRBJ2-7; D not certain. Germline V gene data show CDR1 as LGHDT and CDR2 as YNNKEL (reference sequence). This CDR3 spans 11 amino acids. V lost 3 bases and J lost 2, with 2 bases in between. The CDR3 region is CASSHTYEQYF. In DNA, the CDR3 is TGTGCCAGCAGCCACACCTACGAGCAGTACTTC.

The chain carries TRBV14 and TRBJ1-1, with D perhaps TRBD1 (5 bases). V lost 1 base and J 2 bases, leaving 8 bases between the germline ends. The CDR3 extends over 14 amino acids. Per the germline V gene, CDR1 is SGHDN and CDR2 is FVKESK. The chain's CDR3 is CASSQGRVNTEAFF. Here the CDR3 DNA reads TGTGCCAGCAGCCAAGGCAGGGTCAACACTGAAGCTTTCTTT.

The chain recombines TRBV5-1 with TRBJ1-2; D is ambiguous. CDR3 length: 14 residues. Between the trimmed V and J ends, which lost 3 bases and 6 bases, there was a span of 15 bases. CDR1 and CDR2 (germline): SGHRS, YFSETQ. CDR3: CASSSGRVGHGYTF. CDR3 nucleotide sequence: TGCGCCAGCAGCTCGGGTCGGGTAGGACATGGCTACACCTTC.

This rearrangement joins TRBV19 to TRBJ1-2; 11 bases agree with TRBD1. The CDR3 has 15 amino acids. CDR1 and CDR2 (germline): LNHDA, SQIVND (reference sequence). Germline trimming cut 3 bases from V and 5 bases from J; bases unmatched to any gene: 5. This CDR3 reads CASSIGQGAAYGYTF. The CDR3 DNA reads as TGTGCCAGTAGTATTGGACAGGGGGCTGCGTATGGCTACACCTTC.

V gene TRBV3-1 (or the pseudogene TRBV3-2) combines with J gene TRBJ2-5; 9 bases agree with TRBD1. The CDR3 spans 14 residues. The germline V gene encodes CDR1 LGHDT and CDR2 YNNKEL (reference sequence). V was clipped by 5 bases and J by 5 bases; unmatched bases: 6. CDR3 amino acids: CASSLQGAWETQYF. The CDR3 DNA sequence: TGTGCCAGCAGCTTACAGGGGGCTTGGGAGACCCAGTACTTC.

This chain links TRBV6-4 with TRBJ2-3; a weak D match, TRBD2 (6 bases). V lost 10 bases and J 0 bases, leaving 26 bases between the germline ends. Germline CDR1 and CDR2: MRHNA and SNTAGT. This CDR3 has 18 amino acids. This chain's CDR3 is CATPPLSAGSRSTDTQYF. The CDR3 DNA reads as TGTGCCACCCCTCCCCTGAGCGCGGGGAGTCGGAGCACAGATACGCAGTATTTT.

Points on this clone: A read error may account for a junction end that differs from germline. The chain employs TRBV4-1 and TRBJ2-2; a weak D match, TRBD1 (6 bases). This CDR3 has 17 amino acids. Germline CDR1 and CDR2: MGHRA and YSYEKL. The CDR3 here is CPSSRPGVPLNTGELFF. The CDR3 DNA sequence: TGCCCCAGCAGCCGGCCAGGGGTACCTCTCAACACCGGGGAGCTGTTTTTT.

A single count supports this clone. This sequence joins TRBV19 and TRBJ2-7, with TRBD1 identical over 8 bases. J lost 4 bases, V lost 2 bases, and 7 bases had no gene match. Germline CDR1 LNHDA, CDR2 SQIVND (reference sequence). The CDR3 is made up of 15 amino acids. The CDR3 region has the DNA TGTGCCAGTAGTATATCAGGCAGGGGGCCTTACGAGCAGTACTTC. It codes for CASSISGRGPYEQYF.